The 13 T cell receptor beta chains in this list originate from one sample, sequenced in a study of blood T cells in healthy people across ages. The second PCR ran roughly 6 to 11 cycles with a sample-barcoded 5' primer and J-beta primers. TCRdb analysed the 5' RACE reads with MiXCR anew, one entry per CDR3 protein. In the table there are 550,000 to 650,000 distinct CDR3 sequences, 25% to 35% of which are singletons. The sample was blood. The receptors shown here come from a woman of 80 years or more in good health.

This clonotype has a single count. A read error is possible here, since a much larger clone lies one base away. The V gene is TRBV12-3 or TRBV12-4, the J gene TRBJ1-5; a possible D gene is TRBD1 (5 bases). The CDR3 extends over 15 amino acids. The ends were cut back, 5 bases at V and 0 bases at J, with 11 bases in the middle. CDR3 loop: CASSGKGFSNQPQHF. The CDR3 DNA follows: TGTGCCAGCAGTGGCAAGGGGTTTAGCAATCAGCCCCAGCATTTT.

The chain uses TRBV19 and TRBJ2-1; no firm D call. Germline V gives CDR1 LNHDA, CDR2 SQIVND (reference sequence). This CDR3 comprises 16 residues. Trimming shortened V by 3 bases and J by 4 bases, and 16 bases separated the two germline ends. CDR3 residues: CASSMGPALSYNEQFF. The CDR3 nucleotides are TGTGCCAGTAGTATGGGTCCAGCGCTTTCGTACAATGAGCAGTTCTTC.

For this clonotype: A read error may explain this, as a much larger clone is one base away. This chain uses TRBV29-1 with TRBJ2-5, with TRBD1 matching over 9 bases. The CDR3 contains 14 residues. Germline CDR1 SQVTM, CDR2 ANQGSEA. V trimming: 6 bases; J trimming: 11 bases; junction bases outside the gene matches: 16. As DNA, the CDR3 is TGCAGCGTCGCCGTGGGGACAGGGATCAATGAGCAGTACTTC. Protein: CSVAVGTGINEQYF.

This clonotype was counted many times. In DNA, the CDR3 is TGCGCCAGCAGCGCCGGGGCAGATACGCAGTATTTT. It encodes CASSAGADTQYF. The chain carries TRBV5-1 and TRBJ2-3; a weak D match, TRBD2 (5 bases). V was pared by 4 bases and J by 4 bases, with 7 bases between. Germline V gene lookup returns CDR1 SGHRS and CDR2 YFSETQ. The CDR3 has 12 residues. Full variable domain (outside the CDR3, taken from reference TRBV5-1 and TRBJ2-3): KAGVTQTPRYLIKTRGQQVTLSCSPISGHRSVSWYQQTPGQGLQFLFEYFSETQRNKGNFPGRFSGRQFSNSRSEMNVSTLELGDSALYLCASSAGADTQYFGPGTRLTVL.

In this sample, this clonotype turned up once. The chain carries TRBV10-3 and TRBJ2-5, with 9 bases that match TRBD2. CDR3 length: 15 residues. With 4 bases clipped from V and 5 bases from J, the junction kept 8 bases outside the gene matches. Germline-derived CDR1 and CDR2 are ENHRY and SYGVKD. CDR3 protein: CAISGRGGDSETQYF. The CDR3 coding sequence is TGTGCCATCAGTGGGCGGGGGGGCGACTCGGAGACCCAGTACTTC.

This chain uses TRBV29-1 with TRBJ1-1, with D possibly being TRBD1 (6 bases). The V and J ends lost 4 bases and 4 bases respectively, with 16 bases between them. CDR3 length: 14 amino acids. Germline V lookup: CDR1 SQVTM, CDR2 ANQGSEA. CDR3 loop: CSVAARGWSTEAFF. CDR3 in DNA: TGCAGCGTTGCGGCCAGGGGCTGGAGCACTGAAGCTTTCTTT.

The V call is TRBV27, the J call TRBJ2-7; 8 bases align to TRBD1. Looked up from germline, CDR1 is MNHEY and CDR2 is SMNVEV (reference sequence). V shed 4 bases and J 4 bases; nucleotides not matched to a gene: 9. This CDR3 has 15 residues. CDR3 in amino acids: CASSSTGALMYEQYF. CDR3 nucleotides: TGTGCCAGCAGTTCGACAGGGGCCCTTATGTACGAGCAGTACTTC.

This clonotype was recorded at least ten times. This rearrangement joins TRBV12-3 or TRBV12-4 to TRBJ2-7; 8 nucleotides align to TRBD2. The CDR3 consists of 15 residues. J was trimmed by 2 bases and V by 6 bases; bases with no gene match: 9. Here the CDR3 DNA reads TGTGCCAGCAGCCAGAGCGGGGGTCCTCCCTACGAGCAGTACTTC. This codes for CASSQSGGPPYEQYF.

The chain couples TRBV20-1 to TRBJ2-1; D possibly corresponds to TRBD1 (6 bases). V lost 4 bases and J 13 bases, leaving 20 bases between the germline ends. Per the germline V gene, CDR1 is DFQATT and CDR2 is SNEGSKA (reference sequence). This CDR3 spans 13 amino acids. CDR3 nucleotides: TGCAGTGCTAAACCCCAACAGGGAGAGACCCAGTTCTTC. Its protein product is CSAKPQQGETQFF.

This clonotype was seen more than once but under ten times. This chain joins TRBV11-2 and TRBJ1-1; D might be TRBD1 (6 bases). Between the trimmed V and J ends, which lost 3 bases and 3 bases, there was a span of 14 bases. The CDR3 has 15 amino acids. Germline-derived CDR1 and CDR2 are SGHAT and FQNNGV. The CDR3 spells CASSLWARGHTEAFF. CDR3 sequence (DNA): TGTGCCAGCAGCTTGTGGGCCAGGGGCCACACTGAAGCTTTCTTT.

To note about this clonotype: This sequence may be a read error, since a much larger clone differs from it by one base. The chain is built from TRBV6-5 and TRBJ1-2, with D possibly TRBD1 on 5 matching bases. Germline loops: CDR1 MNHEY, CDR2 SVGAGI. This CDR3 is built from 13 residues. The CDR3, as DNA: TGTGCCAACAGTTACGAGCAGGGAGGTGGCTACACCTTC. As protein: CANSYEQGGGYTF.

This rearrangement joins TRBV7-8 to TRBJ2-3; a possible D gene is TRBD2 (5 bases). Trimming shortened V by 3 bases and J by 8 bases, and 9 bases separated the two germline ends. The germline CDR1 and CDR2 sequences are SGHVS and FQNEAQ. The CDR3 consists of 12 residues. In DNA, the CDR3 is TGTGCCAGCAGCTTGGACTGGACTACGCAGTATTTT. It codes for CASSLDWTTQYF.

The sample holds one count of this clonotype. A read error may be the cause here, since a much bigger clone is one base away. The rearrangement uses TRBV18 and TRBJ2-7; TRBD1 matches 8 bases. CDR1 is KGHSH and CDR2 is LQKENI in the germline V gene. This CDR3 comprises 13 residues. J gave up 7 bases and V 6 bases, and 8 bases lay outside the gene matches. DNA of the CDR3: TGTGCCAGCTCCACCACAGGGGGGTCTGAGCAGTACTTC. It specifies CASSTTGGSEQYF.